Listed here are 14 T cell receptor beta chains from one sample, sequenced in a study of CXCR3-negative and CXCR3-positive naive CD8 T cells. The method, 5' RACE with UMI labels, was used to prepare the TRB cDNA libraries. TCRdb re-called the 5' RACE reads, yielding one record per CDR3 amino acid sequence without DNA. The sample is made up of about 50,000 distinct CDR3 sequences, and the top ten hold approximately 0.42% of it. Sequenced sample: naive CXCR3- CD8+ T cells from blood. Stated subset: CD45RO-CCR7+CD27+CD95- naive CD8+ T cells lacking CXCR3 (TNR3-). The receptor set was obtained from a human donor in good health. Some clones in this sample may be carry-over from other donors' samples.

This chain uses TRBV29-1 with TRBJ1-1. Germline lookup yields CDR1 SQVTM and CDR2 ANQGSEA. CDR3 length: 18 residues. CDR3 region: CSVEDVWGASEPNNEAFF.

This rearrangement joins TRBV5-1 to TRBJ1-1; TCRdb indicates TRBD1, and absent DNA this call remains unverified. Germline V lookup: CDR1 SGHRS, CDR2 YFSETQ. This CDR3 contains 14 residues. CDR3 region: CASSLTGENTEAFF.

The CDR3 region is CASSQPTGNTGELFF. The chain employs TRBV4-1 and TRBJ2-2; the TRBD1 assignment by TCRdb is unverifiable without DNA. Germline-derived CDR1 and CDR2 are MGHRA and YSYEKL. The CDR3 loop spans 15 amino acids.

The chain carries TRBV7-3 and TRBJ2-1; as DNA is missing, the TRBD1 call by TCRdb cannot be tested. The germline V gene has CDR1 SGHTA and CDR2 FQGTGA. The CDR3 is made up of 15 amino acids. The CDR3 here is CASSLTGGDYNEQFF.

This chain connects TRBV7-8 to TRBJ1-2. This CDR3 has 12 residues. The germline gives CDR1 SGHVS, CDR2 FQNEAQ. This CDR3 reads CASSLAGKGYTF.

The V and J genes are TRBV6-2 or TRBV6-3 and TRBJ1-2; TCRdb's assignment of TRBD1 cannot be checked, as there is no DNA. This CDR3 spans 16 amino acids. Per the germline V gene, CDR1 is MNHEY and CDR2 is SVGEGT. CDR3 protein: CASVGGTVFDHRGYTF.

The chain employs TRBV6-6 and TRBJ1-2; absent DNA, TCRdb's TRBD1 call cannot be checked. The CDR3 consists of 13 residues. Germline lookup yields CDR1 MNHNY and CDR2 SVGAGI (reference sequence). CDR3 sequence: CASTSDREHGYTF.

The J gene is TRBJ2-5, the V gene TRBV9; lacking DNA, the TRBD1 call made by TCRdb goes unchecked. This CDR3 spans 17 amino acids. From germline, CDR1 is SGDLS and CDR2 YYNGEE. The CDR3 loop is CASSASTNGGLQETQYF.

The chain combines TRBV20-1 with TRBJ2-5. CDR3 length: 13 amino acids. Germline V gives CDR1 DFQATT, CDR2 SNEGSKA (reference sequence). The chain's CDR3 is CSARDLGVETQYF.

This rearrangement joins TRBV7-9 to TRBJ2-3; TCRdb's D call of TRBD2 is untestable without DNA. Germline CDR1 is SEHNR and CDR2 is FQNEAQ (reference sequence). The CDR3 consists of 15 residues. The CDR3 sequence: CASSVPEGSTDTQYF.

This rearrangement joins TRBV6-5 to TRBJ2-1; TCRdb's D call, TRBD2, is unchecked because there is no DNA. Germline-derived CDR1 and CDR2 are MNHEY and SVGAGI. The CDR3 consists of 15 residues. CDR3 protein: CASRLAGGLYNEQFF.

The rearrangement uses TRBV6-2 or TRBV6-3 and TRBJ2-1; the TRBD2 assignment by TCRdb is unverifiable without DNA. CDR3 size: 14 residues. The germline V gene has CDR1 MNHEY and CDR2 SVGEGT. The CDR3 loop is CASSAGGSYNEQFF.

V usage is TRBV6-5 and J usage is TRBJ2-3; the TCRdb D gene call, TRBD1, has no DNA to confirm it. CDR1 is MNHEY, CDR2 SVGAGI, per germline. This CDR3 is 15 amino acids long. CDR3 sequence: CASSPPRQGADTQYF.

The CDR3 loop reads CASSISLGQASYEQYF. V usage is TRBV19 and J usage is TRBJ2-7; TCRdb outputs TRBD2, but without DNA this stays unchecked. CDR1 and CDR2 (germline): LNHDA, SQIVND (reference sequence). The CDR3 totals 16 residues.